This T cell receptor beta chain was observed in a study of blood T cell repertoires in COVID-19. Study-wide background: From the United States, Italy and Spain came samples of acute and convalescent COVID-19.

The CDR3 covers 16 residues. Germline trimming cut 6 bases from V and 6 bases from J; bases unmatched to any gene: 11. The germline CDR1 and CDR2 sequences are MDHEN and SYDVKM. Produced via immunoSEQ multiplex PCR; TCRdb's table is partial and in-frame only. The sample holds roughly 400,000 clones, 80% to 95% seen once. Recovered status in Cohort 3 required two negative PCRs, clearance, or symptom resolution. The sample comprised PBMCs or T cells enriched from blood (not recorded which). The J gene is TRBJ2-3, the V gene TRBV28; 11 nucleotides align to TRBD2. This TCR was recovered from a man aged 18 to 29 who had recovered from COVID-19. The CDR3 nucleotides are TGTGCCAGCAGCTCCCCTACTAGCGGGAGTGCCGATACGCAGTATTTT. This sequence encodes CASSSPTSGSADTQYF.